This T cell receptor (beta chain) came from a study of a mutant IDH1 vaccine in newly diagnosed glioma. Looking at the study overall: Investigators started vaccination 4-6 weeks after radiotherapy alone, or with temozolomide cycles. Before enrollment, patients got radiotherapy alone, temozolomide alone, or mostly the combination. Study-wide findings and caveats: Of the patients, roughly 95% had vaccine-induced immune responses.

To note about this clone: No antigen is known for it.

The V end was cut by 2 bases, the J end by 5 bases, with 10 bases between. The germline V gene encodes CDR1 KGHSH and CDR2 LQKENI. The CDR3 contains 13 residues. The assay was immunoSEQ multiplex PCR, and TCRdb's table has in-frame clones only and misses some. Of roughly 60,000 clones in the sample, about 86% are singletons; the top ten hold 6.5% to 8.5%. The time point: week 5, during vaccination. It was 300 ug of mutant IDH1 20-mer peptide that made up each vaccine dose, given with topical imiquimod. Each of the donors came in with new WHO grade 3 or 4 astrocytomas that were IDH1-mutant and ATRX-lost.

The V gene is TRBV18, the J gene TRBJ2-7; the D is unclear. This clonotype was obtained from a woman aged 50 to 60 with glioma. The sample consisted of PBMCs, taken from a glioma patient whose treatment included an IDH1 peptide vaccine. DNA of the CDR3: TGTGCCAGCTCACCAAGGAACACGGACGAGCAGTACTTC. This codes for CASSPRNTDEQYF.